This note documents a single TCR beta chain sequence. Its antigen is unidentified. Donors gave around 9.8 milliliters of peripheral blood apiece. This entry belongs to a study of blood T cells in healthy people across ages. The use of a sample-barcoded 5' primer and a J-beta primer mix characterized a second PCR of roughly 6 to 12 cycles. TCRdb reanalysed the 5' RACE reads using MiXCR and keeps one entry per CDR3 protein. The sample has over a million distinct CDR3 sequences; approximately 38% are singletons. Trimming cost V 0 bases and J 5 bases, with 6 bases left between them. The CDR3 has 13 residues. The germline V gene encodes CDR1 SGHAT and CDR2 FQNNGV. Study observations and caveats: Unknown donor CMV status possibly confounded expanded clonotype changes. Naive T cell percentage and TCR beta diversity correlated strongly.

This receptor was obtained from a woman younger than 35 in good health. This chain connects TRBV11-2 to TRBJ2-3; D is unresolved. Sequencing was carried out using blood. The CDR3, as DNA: TGTGCCAGCAGCTTAGACGCCGAAGATACGCAGTATTTT. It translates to CASSLDAEDTQYF.